The 25 T cell receptor beta chains below all came from one sample that was sequenced in a study of OX40 agonist ivuxolimab in advanced cancers. The library relied on the immunoSEQ multiplex PCR assay. Entries here come from immuneACCESS through TCRdb and include only in-frame sequences with V and J called. Some clones fail to appear in such tables; in the studies checked, an unresolved V gene covers under half of the shortfall, and the cause of the remainder is unknown. The sample table shows 60,000 to 90,000 clones, and 80% to 90% are seen once. Jointly, the top ten make up approximately 5% of the sample. The sequencing here drew on CD4+ or CD8+ T cells sorted from blood, taken in a trial of the OX40 agonist ivuxolimab. These receptors were obtained from an adult with an advanced solid tumor such as melanoma, head and neck, liver or kidney cancer.

The gene calls are TRBV7-2 and TRBJ2-7, with no clear D. V was shortened by 1 base and J by 5 bases, with 9 bases between the two germline ends. CDR1 is SGHTA, CDR2 FQGNSA, per germline. This CDR3 region has 13 residues. CDR3 loop: CASSLGQANEQYF. In nucleotides, the CDR3 is TGTGCCAGCAGCTTAGGGCAGGCTAACGAGCAGTACTTC.

V and J are TRBV7-2 and TRBJ2-1; 7 nucleotides line up with TRBD2. The trim removed 3 bases at V and 2 bases at J, leaving 10 bases unmatched. The CDR3 length is 17 residues. Germline values: CDR1 SGHTA, CDR2 FQGNSA. This CDR3 reads CASSFTAGLGPYNEQFF. CDR3 nucleotide sequence: TGTGCCAGCAGCTTCACTGCCGGACTAGGCCCCTACAATGAGCAGTTCTTC.

This chain connects TRBV18 to TRBJ2-7; 10 nucleotides match TRBD1. V dropped 2 bases and J dropped 3; count of bases not matched to a gene: 4. Germline CDR1 reads KGHSH; CDR2 reads LQKENI. This CDR3 spans 15 amino acids. The CDR3, as DNA: TGTGCCAGCTCACCAGGGGGGACAGGGGTCTACGAGCAGTACTTC. It encodes CASSPGGTGVYEQYF.

The table lists this clone with a few counts. The chain is built from TRBV7-9 and TRBJ1-1; D gene ambiguous. This CDR3 has 13 amino acids. The germline gives CDR1 SEHNR, CDR2 FQNEAQ (reference sequence). V lost 6 bases and J 0 bases, leaving 8 bases between the germline ends. The CDR3 DNA reads as TGTGCCAGCAGTCCCAGGATGAACACTGAAGCTTTCTTT. Amino acid sequence: CASSPRMNTEAFF.

J is TRBJ1-2 and V is TRBV5-4; tentatively, D is TRBD1 (5 bases). V was clipped by 4 bases and J by 8 bases, with 12 bases between them. This CDR3 is built from 12 residues. Germline V gene data show CDR1 as SGHNT and CDR2 as YYREEE (reference sequence). The CDR3 spells CASSQVREGYTF. CDR3 sequence (DNA): TGTGCCAGCAGCCAAGTCAGGGAAGGCTACACCTTC.

This clone came up once. The chain couples TRBV19 to TRBJ1-1, with D tentatively TRBD1 (6 bases). Trimming cost V 1 base and J 5 bases, with 8 bases left between them. The germline V gene has CDR1 LNHDA and CDR2 SQIVND (reference sequence). The CDR3 totals 13 residues. DNA for the CDR3: TGTGCCAGTAGTATAGTTCAGGGGACTGAAGCTTTCTTT. This translates into CASSIVQGTEAFF.

J is TRBJ2-2 and V is TRBV30; 8 bases fit TRBD2. With V trimmed by 2 bases and J by 0 bases, 14 bases remained unmatched. CDR3 length: 19 amino acids. CDR1 is GTSNPN and CDR2 is SVGIG in the germline V gene (reference sequence). In DNA, the CDR3 is TGTGCCTGGAGTACAACCATGGGACTAGGCAGAGCGAACACCGGGGAGCTGTTTTTT. It translates to CAWSTTMGLGRANTGELFF.

This clone was seen once. The gene calls are TRBV19 and TRBJ1-5, with D hard to call. CDR1 and CDR2 from the germline V gene are LNHDA and SQIVND (reference sequence). The length of the CDR3 is 17 residues. V gave up 10 bases and J gave up 0 bases, with 22 bases separating them. The CDR3 reads CATRTPRRYNSNQPQHF. CDR3 nucleotide sequence: TGTGCCACCCGGACCCCCCGGAGATATAATAGCAATCAGCCCCAGCATTTT.

The V and J genes are TRBV19 and TRBJ1-5; TRBD1 agrees at 7 bases. Germline loops: CDR1 LNHDA, CDR2 SQIVND (reference sequence). The junction had 6 bases not matched to a gene; V was cut back by 10 bases and J by 6 bases. This CDR3 comprises 12 residues. CDR3 DNA: TGTGCCACAGGGGGGGTTGGTCAGCCCCAGCATTTT. Its translation: CATGGVGQPQHF.

The V and J genes are TRBV29-1 and TRBJ1-2, with D unresolved. Trimming left V 8 bases short and J 7 bases short, with 14 bases between. Germline CDR1 reads SQVTM; CDR2 reads ANQGSEA. This CDR3 region has 11 residues. The CDR3 region has the DNA TGCAGCTTTAGTCGGGATGGTGGCTACACCTTC. It translates to CSFSRDGGYTF.

The rearrangement joins TRBV6-5 to TRBJ1-3, with TRBD1 matching 7 bases. CDR1 MNHEY and CDR2 SVGAGI come from the germline V gene. Trimming cost V 7 bases and J 4 bases; bases outside gene matches: 4. CDR3 length: 13 amino acids. CDR3: CASTPTGGNTIYF. CDR3 coding DNA: TGTGCCAGCACCCCGACAGGGGGAAACACCATATATTTT.

V gene TRBV7-2 combines with J gene TRBJ2-3; no clear D. Germline lookup yields CDR1 SGHTA and CDR2 FQGNSA. With 3 bases removed from V and 7 bases from J, the gap between germline ends came to 5 bases. The CDR3 loop spans 11 amino acids. The CDR3 protein is CASSFLYTQYF. CDR3 DNA sequence: TGTGCCAGCAGCTTCCTATATACGCAGTATTTT.

V and J are TRBV11-2 and TRBJ2-2, with D possibly TRBD1 on 6 matching bases. Germline loops: CDR1 SGHAT, CDR2 FQNNGV. The CDR3 consists of 13 residues. Trimming took off 5 bases at V and 4 bases at J, with 8 bases between the two ends. The CDR3, as DNA: TGTGCCAGCAGCCAGACAGGCACCGGGGAGCTGTTTTTT. Translation: CASSQTGTGELFF.

This clone was observed once. The chain uses TRBV2 and TRBJ2-7; 9 bases are shared with TRBD2. Germline lookup yields CDR1 SNHLY and CDR2 FYNNEI. V trimming: 5 bases; J trimming: 5 bases; junction bases outside the gene matches: 10. CDR3 size: 15 residues. The CDR3 sequence: CASSSLAGRRHEQYF. The CDR3 nucleotides are TGTGCCAGCAGTTCCCTAGCGGGGAGAAGGCACGAGCAGTACTTC.

This rearrangement joins TRBV19 to TRBJ2-1, with D unresolved. This CDR3 is 13 amino acids long. Germline V gives CDR1 LNHDA, CDR2 SQIVND (reference sequence). V shed 5 bases and J shed 6 bases, with 11 bases lying between them. CDR3 sequence: CASSYSRVNEQFF. In nucleotides, the CDR3 is TGTGCCAGTAGTTACTCTCGTGTCAATGAGCAGTTCTTC.

The V and J genes are TRBV14 and TRBJ2-7; TRBD2 matches at 11 bases. Trimming removed 4 bases from V and 0 bases from J; junction bases left unmatched: 2. Germline V lookup: CDR1 SGHDN, CDR2 FVKESK. The CDR3 has 15 residues. CDR3 DNA: TGTGCCAGCAGCCGCACTAGCGGGAGCTCCTACGAGCAGTACTTC. Its translation: CASSRTSGSSYEQYF.

The chain joins TRBV5-5 to TRBJ2-7, with 9 bases identical to TRBD1. The CDR3 totals 15 residues. The germline gives CDR1 SGHKS, CDR2 YYEKEE (reference sequence). V was clipped by 4 bases and J by 2 bases; unmatched bases: 7. The CDR3 spells CASSQPGQGTYEQYF. Here the CDR3 DNA reads TGTGCCAGCAGCCAACCGGGACAGGGAACCTACGAGCAGTACTTC. Using reference TRBV5-5 and TRBJ2-7 for the parts outside the CDR3, the full variable domain is DAGVTQSPTHLIKTRGQQVTLRCSPISGHKSVSWYQQVLGQGPQFIFQYYEKEERGRGNFPDRFSARQFPNYSSELNVNALLLGDSALYLCASSQPGQGTYEQYFGPGTRLTVT.

The chain links TRBV7-2 to TRBJ1-2, with D hard to call. Germline V gene sequence: CDR1 SGHTA, CDR2 FQGNSA. V lost 5 bases and J 4 bases, leaving 14 bases between the germline ends. The CDR3 length is 14 residues. The CDR3 DNA follows: TGTGCCAGCAGCCCAGACGTTATAGCCTATGGCTACACCTTC. Protein product: CASSPDVIAYGYTF.

The J gene is TRBJ2-3, the V gene TRBV4-3; 12 nucleotides agree with TRBD2. The V gene end was trimmed by 0 bases and the J gene end by 5 bases; junction bases not matched to a gene: 6. The germline CDR1 and CDR2 sequences are LGHNA and YSLEER. This CDR3 contains 17 residues. The CDR3 DNA is TGCGCCAGCAGCCAAGAAAGGGCTAGCGGGAGGGGAGATACGCAGTATTTT. It specifies CASSQERASGRGDTQYF.

This chain connects TRBV27 to TRBJ1-2; TRBD1 matches at 8 bases. CDR1 is MNHEY and CDR2 is SMNVEV in the germline V gene (reference sequence). The CDR3 totals 15 residues. The V and J ends lost 2 bases and 3 bases, in that order; junction bases with no gene match: 5. The CDR3: CASSLRTGRDYGYTF. CDR3 bases: TGTGCCAGCAGTTTACGGACAGGGCGCGACTATGGCTACACCTTC.

Sample share makes this clone medium-sized. The V call is TRBV7-9, the J call TRBJ2-7; the D gene is possibly TRBD1 (5 bases). Deletions cut 6 bases from V and 6 bases from J, with 15 bases between. Per germline, CDR1 SEHNR and CDR2 FQNEAQ (reference sequence). CDR3 size: 13 residues. The CDR3 reads CASSRTTGFEQYF. In DNA form, the CDR3 reads TGTGCCAGCAGTCGAACTACAGGATTCGAGCAGTACTTC.

The chain links TRBV7-3 to TRBJ2-3, with D perhaps given as TRBD1 or TRBD2 (6 bases each). Trimming left V 1 base short and J 2 bases short, with 16 bases between. The length of the CDR3 is 17 residues. CDR1 SGHTA and CDR2 FQGTGA come from the germline V gene. This CDR3 reads CASSLIRGEINTDTQYF. The CDR3 coding sequence is TGTGCCAGCAGCTTAATAAGGGGGGAAATCAACACAGATACGCAGTATTTT.

The CDR3 is CASREGTGLNTEAFF. The CDR3 nucleotides read TGCGCCAGCAGAGAGGGGACAGGCCTGAACACTGAAGCTTTCTTT. V is TRBV5-1 and J is TRBJ1-1, with TRBD1 matching over 8 bases. This CDR3 has 15 residues. CDR1 is SGHRS, CDR2 YFSETQ, per germline. Losses at the gene ends were 5 bases for V and 0 bases for J; bases not matched to a gene: 6.

The V and J genes are TRBV6-5 and TRBJ2-1, with D perhaps matching TRBD2 (6 bases). The CDR3 spans 12 residues. Between the trimmed V and J ends, which lost 6 bases and 6 bases, there was a span of 9 bases. Looked up from germline, CDR1 is MNHEY and CDR2 is SVGAGI. For the CDR3, the DNA is TGTGCCAGCAGAACCGGGGGCAATGAGCAGTTCTTC. It yields the protein CASRTGGNEQFF.

The chain recombines TRBV10-2 with TRBJ2-7; D is undetermined. This CDR3 is built from 13 residues. Trimming pared 4 bases from V and 5 bases from J, leaving 12 bases between. Germline V gives CDR1 WSHSY, CDR2 SAAADI. The CDR3 sequence: CASSVQVFDEQYF. Written as DNA, the CDR3 is TGCGCCAGCAGTGTTCAGGTCTTCGACGAGCAGTACTTC.